The rows below give T cell receptor beta chains drawn from one sample of a study of OX40 agonist ivuxolimab in advanced cancers. Clones were sequenced by immunoSEQ multiplex PCR, and TCRdb holds only the in-frame ones, with some missing. The table shows 50,000 to 75,000 clones, with approximately 93% occurring only once. The sample here was CD4+ or CD8+ T cells sorted from blood, taken in a trial of the OX40 agonist ivuxolimab. The receptors were sampled from an adult with an advanced solid tumor such as melanoma, head and neck, liver or kidney cancer. CDR3s include the opening cysteine and the closing phenylalanine or tryptophan. The D gene is left open where the match is weak. The listing skips clone size in some rows; elsewhere it reads once, few, many or a size class.

clone_size	j_call	v_call	d_call	cdr3_length	cdr3_nt	cdr3_aa
once	TRBJ2-7	TRBV21-1	-	15	TGTGCCAGCAGCACAGGACAGGGGGCGACCTACGAGCAGTACTTC	CASSTGQGATYEQYF
once	TRBJ2-3	TRBV25-1	TRBD1	13	TGTGCCAGCGGGGACAGGGGATGGAATACGCAGTATTTT	CASGDRGWNTQYF
-	TRBJ2-7	TRBV5-4	TRBD2	13	TGTGCCGTAACTAGCGGGGGAACCTACGAGCAGTACTTC	CAVTSGGTYEQYF
-	TRBJ1-2	TRBV4-1	-	14	TGCGCCAGCAGCCAACTCGGGACTGCCTATGGCTACACCTTC	CASSQLGTAYGYTF
-	TRBJ1-5	TRBV2	-	21	TGTGCCAGCAGTGAAGAGCAGGATCAAACAAAGGTCGTCCCTTACAATCAGCCCCAGCATTTT	CASSEEQDQTKVVPYNQPQHF
-	TRBJ1-6	TRBV27	-	13	TGTGCCACCCATTTAGGGGGAGGTTCACCCCTCCACTTT	CATHLGGGSPLHF
-	TRBJ2-7	TRBV11-2	TRBD2	14	TGTGCCAGCAGCCTTTTAGCGGGGGGATCCGAGCAGTACTTC	CASSLLAGGSEQYF
-	TRBJ1-1	TRBV5-1	TRBD1	15	TGCGCCAGCAGCCCCCTGGAGGGGGCCGTGACTGAAGCTTTCTTT	CASSPLEGAVTEAFF
-	TRBJ1-1	TRBV7-9	-	12	TGTGCCAGCAGCGTTATTGGGACAGAAGCTTTCTTT	CASSVIGTEAFF
-	TRBJ1-2	TRBV6-5	TRBD1	14	TGTGCCAGCACTCGAGGGACAGATTACTATGGCTACACCTTC	CASTRGTDYYGYTF
few	TRBJ1-1	TRBV6-5	-	14	TGTGCCAGCAGTTACGCACGGACTGGGACTGAAGCTTTCTTT	CASSYARTGTEAFF
-	TRBJ1-2	TRBV7-2	TRBD1	12	TGTGCCAGCAGCCTCACAGGGGAGGGCTACACCTTC	CASSLTGEGYTF
-	TRBJ1-6	TRBV6-1	-	20	TGTGCCAGCAGTGAGATAGGGGACACATCCTGGAGCTCCTATAATTCACCCCTCCACTTT	CASSEIGDTSWSSYNSPLHF
once	TRBJ2-5	TRBV29-1	TRBD2	16	TGCAGCGTGGAGGGACTAGCGGGGGATCGAGGGGAGACCCAGTACTTC	CSVEGLAGDRGETQYF
few	TRBJ1-2	TRBV9	-	12	TGTGCCAGCAGCGTAGATGGAGGTGGCTACACCTTC	CASSVDGGGYTF
-	TRBJ2-7	TRBV5-1	-	14	TGCGCCAGCAGCTACAACCCCACTCAAGGCGAGCAGTACTTC	CASSYNPTQGEQYF
-	TRBJ2-3	TRBV28	TRBD1	16	TGTGCCAGCGGGGGACAGGGGGAGATCTTCACAGATACGCAGTATTTT	CASGGQGEIFTDTQYF
-	TRBJ2-2	TRBV7-9	-	14	TGTGCCAGCAGCTTAGTACAGCTTGACGGGGAGCTGTTTTTT	CASSLVQLDGELFF
-	TRBJ2-1	TRBV30	TRBD1	15	TGTGCCTGGAGTCCAGGACAGGGTCGCGTCGATGAGCAGTTCTTC	CAWSPGQGRVDEQFF
-	TRBJ2-7	TRBV7-8	TRBD1	14	TGTGCCAGCAGCTGGACTCAGGGGGCTGACGAGCAGTACTTC	CASSWTQGADEQYF
-	TRBJ2-7	TRBV5-6	TRBD1	14	TGTGCCAGCAGCTTGGGACAGGGGATTTGGGAGCAGTACTTC	CASSLGQGIWEQYF
-	TRBJ2-2	TRBV28	TRBD2	20	TGTGCCAGCAGTTCATCGACTAGCGGGGCCTGGCCCGCGAACACCGGGGAGCTGTTTTTT	CASSSSTSGAWPANTGELFF
-	TRBJ2-1	TRBV7-6	-	12	TGTGCCAGCAGCCCCACCTACAATGAGCAGTTCTTC	CASSPTYNEQFF
-	TRBJ2-5	TRBV28	TRBD1	15	TGTGCCAGCAGCCCCAGCACAGGGGTGAAAGAGACCCAGTACTTC	CASSPSTGVKETQYF
-	TRBJ2-7	TRBV7-9	TRBD2	16	TGTGCCAGCAGCTCCCTATTGGCGGGGGGTTCCTACGAGCAGTACTTC	CASSSLLAGGSYEQYF
-	TRBJ1-5	TRBV5-4	-	15	TGTGCCAGCAGCCAAGAGAATGACAGGAATCAGCCCCAGCATTTT	CASSQENDRNQPQHF
-	TRBJ1-3	TRBV2	-	15	TGTGCCAGCGGTTTAGACACGAGCTCTGGAAACACCATATATTTT	CASGLDTSSGNTIYF
-	TRBJ2-5	TRBV21-1	-	17	TGTGCCAGCAGCAAAGCGCCCCCCACATGGCCCCAAGAGACCCAGTACTTC	CASSKAPPTWPQETQYF
many	TRBJ1-1	TRBV2	-	13	TGTGCCAGGCGGGACGGGCTGAACACTGAAGCTTTCTTT	CARRDGLNTEAFF
-	TRBJ1-5	TRBV19	-	15	TGTGCCAGTAGTATAGGGAATCTGGGTTGGCAGCCCCAGCATTTT	CASSIGNLGWQPQHF
-	TRBJ1-6	TRBV6-5	TRBD1	16	TGTGCCAGCAGTTCTGACGACAGGGTTCATAATTCACCCCTCCACTTT	CASSSDDRVHNSPLHF
-	TRBJ2-3	TRBV5-6	TRBD2	18	TGTGCCAGCAGCTTGTTTTCTAGCGGGGGGGCTAGCACAGATACGCAGTATTTT	CASSLFSSGGASTDTQYF
once	TRBJ1-5	TRBV21-1	-	15	TGTGCCAGCAGCAAAGATCGGTACCGACGTCAGCCCCAGCATTTT	CASSKDRYRRQPQHF
-	TRBJ2-7	TRBV7-2	-	12	TGTGCCAGCAGTCGAGGGTCCTACGAGCAGTACTTC	CASSRGSYEQYF
-	TRBJ2-3	TRBV2	-	15	TGTGCCAGCAGTGACCGCCAGGCCTCCACAGATACGCAGTATTTT	CASSDRQASTDTQYF
once	TRBJ1-1	TRBV29-1	-	13	TGCAGCGTTGAAGACCCGGGGCTCACTGAAGCTTTCTTT	CSVEDPGLTEAFF
-	TRBJ2-1	TRBV7-6	TRBD2	16	TGTGCCAGCAGCTTAGGGGAGCGGGGGGGGTACAATGAGCAGTTCTTC	CASSLGERGGYNEQFF
few	TRBJ1-2	TRBV13	TRBD1	17	TGTGCCAGCAGCGGCCGGGACAGCCCTAACTCTGACTATGGCTACACCTTC	CASSGRDSPNSDYGYTF
once	TRBJ2-7	TRBV7-9	TRBD1	15	TGTGCCAGCAGCTTAGATGCAGGGGGTTCCTACGAGCAGTACTTC	CASSLDAGGSYEQYF
-	TRBJ1-1	TRBV28	-	14	TGTGCCAGCAGTTTACGAAGAGCGAACACTGAAGCTTTCTTT	CASSLRRANTEAFF
-	TRBJ1-1	TRBV5-1	-	14	TGCGCCAGCAGCTTGGTCGGAGGGAACACTGAAGCTTTCTTT	CASSLVGGNTEAFF